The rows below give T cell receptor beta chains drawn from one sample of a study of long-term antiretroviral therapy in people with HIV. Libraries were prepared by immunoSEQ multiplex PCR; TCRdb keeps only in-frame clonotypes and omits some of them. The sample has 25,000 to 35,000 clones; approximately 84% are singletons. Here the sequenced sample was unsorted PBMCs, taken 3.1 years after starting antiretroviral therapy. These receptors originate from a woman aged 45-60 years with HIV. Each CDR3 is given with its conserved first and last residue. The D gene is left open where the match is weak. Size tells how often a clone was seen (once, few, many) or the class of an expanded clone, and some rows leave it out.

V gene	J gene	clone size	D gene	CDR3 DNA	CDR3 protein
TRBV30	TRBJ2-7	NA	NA	TGTGCCTGGAGAGGGGCGGGGAAAGGGGGGGAGCAGTACTTC	CAWRGAGKGGEQYF
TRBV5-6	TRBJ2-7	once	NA	TGTGCCAGCAGCCAAGGGTCGGGGGGCCTTTACGAGCAGTACTTC	CASSQGSGGLYEQYF
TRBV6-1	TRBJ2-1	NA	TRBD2	TGTGCCAGCAGTGAACCCAGACCTACTAGCGGGGGCCACAATGAGCAGTTCTTC	CASSEPRPTSGGHNEQFF
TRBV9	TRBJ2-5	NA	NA	TGTGCCTGCAGCGCGGAGGAGGGGGCATTCCGACGAGTTCGAGAGACCCAGTACTTC	CACSAEEGAFRRVRETQYF
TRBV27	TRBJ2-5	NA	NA	TGTGCCAGCAGTTTAGGGCGGACACAACAAGAGACCCAGTACTTC	CASSLGRTQQETQYF
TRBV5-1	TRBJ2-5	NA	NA	TGCGCCAGCAGCTTCCAAGAGACCCAGTACTTC	CASSFQETQYF
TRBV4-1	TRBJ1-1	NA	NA	TGCGCCAGCAGCCAGGCACACGGACAGCTGAACACTGAAGCTTTCTTT	CASSQAHGQLNTEAFF
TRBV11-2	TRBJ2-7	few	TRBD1	TGTGCCAGCAGCTTTGACAGGGACTCCTACGAGCAGTACTTC	CASSFDRDSYEQYF
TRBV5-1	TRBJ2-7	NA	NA	TGCGCCAGCAGCTTTCAAATCCGGGGGTCCTACGAGCAGTACTTC	CASSFQIRGSYEQYF
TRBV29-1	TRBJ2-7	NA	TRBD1	TGCAGCGTTGGAGGGACAGGGAACGAGCAGTACTTC	CSVGGTGNEQYF
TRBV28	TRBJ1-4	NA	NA	TGTGCCAGCAGTTTGGAAAAGGGGTTTGGAAAACTGTTTTTT	CASSLEKGFGKLFF